This T cell receptor (beta chain) was sequenced during a study of blood T cell repertoires in COVID-19. About the research overall: Sites in the United States, Italy and Spain provided acute and convalescent COVID-19 samples.

This clone was detected only once. J gave up 7 bases and V 4 bases, and 11 bases lay outside the gene matches. Germline V CDR1 and CDR2: SGHTA, FQGNSA. The CDR3 has 16 residues. Repertoires were generated with immunoSEQ multiplex PCR, while TCRdb's copy carries only in-frame clones and drops some. This table holds roughly 200,000 clones, 75% to 80% found once. This receptor was identified in a woman aged 45 to 65 with active or convalescent COVID-19. The J gene is TRBJ2-1, the V gene TRBV7-2; 9 nucleotides line up with TRBD1. The specimen was peripheral blood. CDR3 sequence (DNA): TGTGCCAGCAGCTCGAGAAGGGACAGGGTGGGTAATGAGCAGTTCTTC. Protein sequence: CASSSRRDRVGNEQFF.